Listed below are T cell receptor beta chains from one sample, sequenced in a study of HIV-infected patients and healthy controls. Via MiXCR, TCRdb re-called the 5' RACE reads, giving one row per CDR3 protein. The data contain more than 15,000 distinct CDR3 sequences, around 5% of them singletons. Source material: blood. These receptors were obtained from an adult in good health. Each CDR3 is given with its conserved first and last residue. A D gene is named only where the DNA matches it firmly. Only some rows state a clone size, as once, few, many or a class for expanded clones.

NA	TRBV29-1	TRBJ1-1	many	TGCAGCGTTGCAGGGACGGGTGAAGCTTTCTTT	CSVAGTGEAFF
TRBD1	TRBV28	TRBJ1-4	many	TGTGCCAGCAGGAACATGGACAGGGGTAGCGAAAAACTGTTTTTT	CASRNMDRGSEKLFF
NA	TRBV25-1	TRBJ2-1	many	TGTGCCAGCAGTGTATTGGTGTACAATGAGCAGTTCTTC	CASSVLVYNEQFF
NA	TRBV18	TRBJ2-1	many	TGTGCCAGCTCACCACGCTGGGAGCAGTTCTTC	CASSPRWEQFF
TRBD2	TRBV6-4	TRBJ2-2	many	TGTGCCAGCAGTACGGCGGGGGACACCGGGGAGCTGTTTTTT	CASSTAGDTGELFF
NA	TRBV7-3	TRBJ2-7	many	TGTGCCAGCAGCTTAAGCTCGATAGGCGAGCAGTACTTC	CASSLSSIGEQYF
TRBD2	TRBV5-1	TRBJ2-7	many	TGCGCCAGCAGCTTGCCTTCCGGGACTAGCTACGAGCAGTACTTC	CASSLPSGTSYEQYF
TRBD1	TRBV6-6	TRBJ1-1	medium-sized	TGTGCCAGCAGTTACTCCATGGACAGGGGGCGGAACACTGAAGCTTTCTTT	CASSYSMDRGRNTEAFF
TRBD2	TRBV6-6	TRBJ2-5	few	TGTGCCAGCAGTTACTCCTTAGCGGGGGGCCCTCAGGGGACCCAGTACTTC	CASSYSLAGGPQGTQYF
NA	TRBV20-1	TRBJ2-1	NA	TGCAGTGCTAGGGTAACAACTAGAGCACGTACCTACAATGAGCAGTTCTTC	CSARVTTRARTYNEQFF
NA	TRBV12-3/TRBV12-4	TRBJ2-5	many	TGTGCCAGCAGTTTCGCCGTAATAGAGGCGGAGACCCAGTACTTC	CASSFAVIEAETQYF
NA	TRBV7-2	TRBJ2-5	many	TGTGCCAGCAGCTTAAGTGGAGGGGGCGGAGAGACCCAGTACTTC	CASSLSGGGGETQYF
NA	TRBV4-3	TRBJ2-7	few	TGCGCCAGCAGCCGCTCATGGGGCCCGAGTCCCTACGAGCAGTACTTC	CASSRSWGPSPYEQYF
NA	TRBV11-3	TRBJ1-1	many	TGTGCCAGCAGCTTAGTCCTGGCCGCTGAAGCTTTCTTT	CASSLVLAAEAFF
NA	TRBV2	TRBJ2-7	medium-sized	TGTGCCAGCAGTCCCTGGTCCCACGAGCAGTACTTC	CASSPWSHEQYF
NA	TRBV6-5	TRBJ2-5	many	TGTGCCACCCTCATCGGGGGGACCCAGTACTTC	CATLIGGTQYF
NA	TRBV2	TRBJ1-2	medium-sized	TGTGCCAGCAGTGAGGCAGGGAAGAACTATGGCTACACCTTC	CASSEAGKNYGYTF
NA	TRBV3-1	TRBJ2-2	medium-sized	TGTGCCAGCAGCCAAGCCCCAGGGGAGCTGTTTTTT	CASSQAPGELFF
NA	TRBV20-1	TRBJ1-1	once	TGCAGTGCTAGAGTTGGAAGGGTGGGGACTGAAGCTTTCTTT	CSARVGRVGTEAFF
TRBD1	TRBV20-1	TRBJ1-3	many	TGCAGTGCCCTGGACAGGACAAACACCATATATTTT	CSALDRTNTIYF
NA	TRBV7-6	TRBJ1-1	few	TGTGCCAGCAGCAATCGCCCCCAGAGAGAAGCTTTCTTT	CASSNRPQREAFF
TRBD1	TRBV4-3	TRBJ2-3	many	TGCGCCAGCAGCCAAGCGGGACAGGGAAACACAGATACGCAGTATTTT	CASSQAGQGNTDTQYF
NA	TRBV5-1	TRBJ2-5	medium-sized	TGCGCCAGCAGCGTCAATGACGCAGAGACCCAGTACTTC	CASSVNDAETQYF
TRBD2	TRBV28	TRBJ2-3	many	TGTGCCAGCAGTACTCTAGCGGGGGCGATCACAGATACGCAGTATTTT	CASSTLAGAITDTQYF
NA	TRBV18	TRBJ1-1	many	TGTGCCAGCTCAACCCAGGGCGGAGCTGAAGCTTTCTTT	CASSTQGGAEAFF
TRBD1	TRBV12-3/TRBV12-4	TRBJ2-6	many	TGTGCCAGCAGTTTAGGGGACAGATGGGCTGGGGCCAACGTCCTGACTTTC	CASSLGDRWAGANVLTF
TRBD1	TRBV27	TRBJ1-2	many	TGTGCCAGCAGTTTTCACAGGGGAAACTATGGCTACACCTTC	CASSFHRGNYGYTF
NA	TRBV5-1	TRBJ2-7	many	TGCGCCAGCAGCGTGGACAGTTACTCCTACGAGCAGTACTTC	CASSVDSYSYEQYF
NA	TRBV7-2	TRBJ2-3	medium-sized	TGTGCCAGCAGCCCTAGCACAGATACGCAGTATTTT	CASSPSTDTQYF
TRBD1	TRBV5-1	TRBJ2-7	medium-sized	TGCGCCAGCAGCTTGGCCCAGACAGGGGACGAGCAGTACTTC	CASSLAQTGDEQYF
NA	TRBV19	TRBJ2-3	many	TGTGCCAGTAGTATAGGGGGATCGCGAGGCACAGATACGCAGTATTTT	CASSIGGSRGTDTQYF
NA	TRBV3-1	TRBJ1-1	many	TGTGCCAGCAGCCAATCTGGGGGGCCGGGGAGAGCAGACTTT	CASSQSGGPGRADF
NA	TRBV28	TRBJ2-6	many	TGTGCCAGCAGTTTAGCGAGGCCTGGGGCCAACGTCCTGACTTTC	CASSLARPGANVLTF
NA	TRBV27	TRBJ2-3	medium-sized	TGTGCCAGCAGTTTAAACTCTGTTACAGATACGCAGTATTTT	CASSLNSVTDTQYF
NA	TRBV12-3/TRBV12-4	TRBJ1-2	many	TGTGCCAGCAGACCCACGGGGGTAAACGGCTACACCTTC	CASRPTGVNGYTF
TRBD1	TRBV6-6	TRBJ1-2	many	TGTGCCAGCAGTCTAGGACAGGGCGTAACTCATGGCTACACCTTC	CASSLGQGVTHGYTF
TRBD2	TRBV4-2	TRBJ2-7	many	TGTGCCAGCAGCCCCACACCGGGACTAGCGGCGACCTACGAGCAGTACTTC	CASSPTPGLAATYEQYF
NA	TRBV3-1	TRBJ1-1	many	TGTGCCAGCAGCCGCCTGTCGGCTGAAGCTTTCTTT	CASSRLSAEAFF
NA	TRBV20-1	TRBJ1-3	many	TGCAGTGCCAACCCAACAGCCTCTGGAAACACCATATATTTT	CSANPTASGNTIYF
NA	TRBV29-1	TRBJ2-5	NA	TGCAGCGCACTCTCAGGGGAAGAGACCCAGTACTTC	CSALSGEETQYF
NA	TRBV7-9	TRBJ1-1	NA	TGTGCCAGCAGGATGGACAGACTCTTGAACACTGAAGCTTTCTTT	CASRMDRLLNTEAFF
NA	TRBV5-5	TRBJ2-2	NA	TGTGCCAGCAGCTTCGGGCCGAACACCGGGGAGCTGTTTTTT	CASSFGPNTGELFF
NA	TRBV7-3	TRBJ2-3	medium-sized	TGTGCCAGCAGCTCGGGCCCCGTGGATACGCAGTATTTT	CASSSGPVDTQYF
NA	TRBV28	TRBJ1-2	many	TGTGCCAGCAGTACCCCCCCAGGGTATGGCTACACCTTC	CASSTPPGYGYTF
NA	TRBV19	TRBJ2-7	many	TGTGCCACCAGAGGAGGGGGACCACCCTACGAGCAGTACTTC	CATRGGGPPYEQYF